One and the same sample provided the 5 T cell receptor beta chains below, sequenced in a study of T cells in Graves' hyperthyroidism and ophthalmopathy. Regions amplified from RNA transcripts were the TCR beta CDR3 regions. An initial round of RT-PCR targeting the TCR CDR3 relied on the HTBI primer set. TCRdb independently ran MiXCR on the multiplex PCR reads; one entry per CDR3 protein. Of approximately 400,000 distinct CDR3 sequences in the sample, about an eighth were seen once. Sequenced material: blood. The receptors originated from a man between 45 and 60 years old with Graves' ophthalmopathy.

This chain connects TRBV27 to TRBJ2-1; TRBD2 matches at 12 bases. The CDR3 length is 16 residues. Trimming took 1 base from V and 6 from J; bases not matched to a gene: 4. Germline CDR1 MNHEY, CDR2 SMNVEV (reference sequence). Here the CDR3 DNA reads TGTGCCAGCAGTTTATTGGCTAGCGGGAGGGGCAATGAGCAGTTCTTC. It codes for CASSLLASGRGNEQFF.

The V gene is TRBV5-6, the J gene TRBJ1-2; D is possibly TRBD1 (6 bases). The CDR3 totals 13 residues. Between the trimmed V and J ends, which lost 0 bases and 8 bases, there was a span of 11 bases. CDR1 and CDR2 (germline): SGHDT, YYEEEE. The CDR3: CASSLVGGSGYTF. CDR3 DNA: TGTGCCAGCAGCTTGGTAGGGGGTTCGGGCTACACCTTC.

In its sample, this clonotype was seen many times. The chain is built from TRBV30 and TRBJ1-1, with D uncertain. CDR1 GTSNPN and CDR2 SVGIG come from the germline V gene (reference sequence). The V end lost 1 base, the J end lost 1 base, and 10 bases lay between the germline ends. The length of the CDR3 is 14 residues. The CDR3 region is CAWSAYIKNTEAFF. The CDR3 bases are TGTGCCTGGAGTGCCTACATAAAGAACACTGAAGCTTTCTTT. Full variable domain (remainder filled in from reference TRBV30 and TRBJ1-1): SQTIHQWPATLVQPVGSPLSLECTVEGTSNPNLYWYRQAAGRGLQLLFYSVGIGQISSEVPQNLSASRPQDRQFILSSKKLLLSDSGFYLCAWSAYIKNTEAFFGQGTRLTVV.

This clonotype has a count of ten or more. The chain's CDR3 is CASSVGVQANTEAFF. The CDR3 DNA reads TGTGCCAGCAGCGTAGGTGTGCAGGCGAACACTGAAGCTTTCTTT. The rearrangement uses TRBV9 and TRBJ1-1; no clear D gene. Germline assignment: CDR1 SGDLS and CDR2 YYNGEE. This CDR3 region has 15 residues. The ends were cut back, 0 bases at V and 1 base at J, with 10 bases in the middle.

This rearrangement joins TRBV14 to TRBJ1-1; possible D gene TRBD1, 5 bases. Per germline, CDR1 SGHDN and CDR2 FVKESK. Trimming removed 5 bases from V and 5 bases from J, with 15 bases in between. This CDR3 has 14 residues. CDR3 region: CASSAPGLVTEAFF. CDR3 coding DNA: TGTGCCAGCAGCGCGCCGGGACTCGTGACTGAAGCTTTCTTT.